This TCR beta chain came from a study of blood T cell repertoires in COVID-19. Across the study: In each case, the material was cDNA or gDNA derived from T cells, B-cell-depleted T cells, or PBMCs.

Germline-derived CDR1 and CDR2 are SEHNR and FQNEAQ (reference sequence). Deletions cut 10 bases from V and 2 bases from J, with 14 bases between. The CDR3 is 13 residues long. The authors' processing: Amplified reference gene primers provided the basis for estimating nucleated cell counts. The assay was immunoSEQ multiplex PCR, and TCRdb's table has in-frame clones only and misses some. That table is the source of V, J and clone size, and D and trimming were worked out from the DNA. The sample lists some 110,000 clones, roughly nine tenths occurring once. The sequenced material came from peripheral blood. The clonotype comes from a man aged 45-65 years with COVID-19, enrolled during active disease. V is TRBV7-9 and J is TRBJ1-2; D is unclear. The CDR3 protein is CAIANGANYGYTF. DNA for the CDR3: TGTGCCATCGCGAACGGTGCCAACTATGGCTACACCTTC.